A selection of T cell receptor beta chains follows, all from one sample in a study of T cell responses to AZD1222 COVID-19 vaccine. Here immunoSEQ multiplex PCR was the method, and the copy in TCRdb shows in-frame clones only, minus some. The data show 120,000 or so clones, roughly 85% seen once. Sequences were derived from peripheral blood, sampled on day 0 of MenACWY control vaccination. These receptors came from an adult in good health. CDR3s include the opening cysteine and the closing phenylalanine or tryptophan. Fields, in order: D gene, clone size, V gene, J gene, CDR3 DNA, CDR3 protein. A D gene is named only where the DNA matches it firmly. Size is omitted from some rows. Given values are once, few, many or a class for expanded clones.

D gene: .
clone size: .
V gene: TRBV24-1
J gene: TRBJ2-1
CDR3 DNA: TGTGCCACCAGTGATAGCCGGGGCCTGGGGGCGGAGCAGTTCTTC
CDR3 protein: CATSDSRGLGAEQFF

D gene: TRBD2
clone size: .
V gene: TRBV15
J gene: TRBJ2-5
CDR3 DNA: TGTGCCACCAGCAGAGATCGGATAGCGGGGCAAGAGACCCAGTACTTC
CDR3 protein: CATSRDRIAGQETQYF

D gene: TRBD2
clone size: .
V gene: TRBV9
J gene: TRBJ2-2
CDR3 DNA: TGTGCCAGCAGCCGGCCGGGAGGAACGAACACCGGGGAGCTGTTTTTT
CDR3 protein: CASSRPGGTNTGELFF

D gene: TRBD2
clone size: .
V gene: TRBV30
J gene: TRBJ2-5
CDR3 DNA: TGTGCCTGGAAGAGCGGGATAGAGACCCAGTACTTC
CDR3 protein: CAWKSGIETQYF

D gene: .
clone size: .
V gene: TRBV28
J gene: TRBJ1-4
CDR3 DNA: TGTGCCAGCTTATCCGCCACAGCCTCTAATGAAAAACTGTTTTTT
CDR3 protein: CASLSATASNEKLFF

D gene: .
clone size: .
V gene: TRBV24-1
J gene: TRBJ1-2
CDR3 DNA: TGTGCCACCAGTGAGGCGGGACGGAACTATGGCTACACCTTC
CDR3 protein: CATSEAGRNYGYTF

D gene: .
clone size: .
V gene: TRBV7-9
J gene: TRBJ2-7
CDR3 DNA: TGTGCCAGCAGCTCCCAGGGTTCCTACGAGCAGTACTTC
CDR3 protein: CASSSQGSYEQYF

D gene: .
clone size: .
V gene: TRBV24-1
J gene: TRBJ1-2
CDR3 DNA: TGTGCCACCAGTGAGGAGGGCCGCTATGGCTACACCTTC
CDR3 protein: CATSEEGRYGYTF

D gene: .
clone size: .
V gene: TRBV19
J gene: TRBJ1-1
CDR3 DNA: TGTGCCAGTAGTATCAGCAGGGTGTCCGGCACTGAAGCTTTCTTT
CDR3 protein: CASSISRVSGTEAFF

D gene: TRBD2
clone size: .
V gene: TRBV10-3
J gene: TRBJ2-5
CDR3 DNA: TGTGCCATCAGTTTCCTTAGCGGGGACCAAGAGACCCAGTACTTC
CDR3 protein: CAISFLSGDQETQYF

D gene: .
clone size: .
V gene: TRBV20-1
J gene: TRBJ1-5
CDR3 DNA: TGCAGTGTTTTGGGGAGTCAGCCCCAGCATTTT
CDR3 protein: CSVLGSQPQHF

D gene: .
clone size: .
V gene: TRBV5-6
J gene: TRBJ1-1
CDR3 DNA: TGTGCCAGCAGCTTGGCCGGGGGCATTCCATTATTGAACACTGAAGCTTTCTTT
CDR3 protein: CASSLAGGIPLLNTEAFF

D gene: .
clone size: once
V gene: TRBV10-1
J gene: TRBJ2-7
CDR3 DNA: TGCGCCATCCCGGGACTCAGTACCTACGAGCAGTACTTC
CDR3 protein: CAIPGLSTYEQYF

D gene: TRBD1
clone size: .
V gene: TRBV19
J gene: TRBJ2-7
CDR3 DNA: TGTGCCAGTACCCGTTCATGGACAGGATTTTTAAACGCCGAGCAGTACTTC
CDR3 protein: CASTRSWTGFLNAEQYF

D gene: .
clone size: .
V gene: TRBV4-1
J gene: TRBJ1-1
CDR3 DNA: TGCGCCAGCAGCCCGGCGGGGATGAATGCTTTCTTT
CDR3 protein: CASSPAGMNAFF

D gene: TRBD2
clone size: .
V gene: TRBV6-1
J gene: TRBJ2-1
CDR3 DNA: TGTGCCAGCAGTGAAGGCCTAGCGGGAGGATCCTACAATGAGCAGTTCTTC
CDR3 protein: CASSEGLAGGSYNEQFF